This T cell receptor beta chain was recovered during a study of T cell changes during pregnancy in multiple sclerosis. Generated by immunoSEQ multiplex PCR, the TCRdb table keeps only in-frame clones and is missing some. The table records 67,000 or so clones, around 94% of them present only once. V shed 4 bases and J 3 bases; nucleotides not matched to a gene: 8. Germline V lookup: CDR1 PRHDT, CDR2 FYEKMQ (reference sequence). The CDR3 covers 15 residues. The chain is built from TRBV13 and TRBJ2-7, with 8 nucleotides matching TRBD2. The clonotype comes from a female donor in good health, enrolled as a control in a pregnancy study. The specimen was CD8+ T cells from peripheral blood mononuclear cells, collected in the third trimester of pregnancy. This CDR3 reads CASSSFGGGHYEQYF. The CDR3 region has the DNA TGTGCCAGCAGCTCCTTCGGCGGGGGGCACTACGAGCAGTACTTC.